This TCR beta chain was sequenced for a study of Ad26.COV2.S vaccination and SARS-CoV-2 variants. Treatment of the sample: around 19 received Ad26.COV2.S at low or high dose, single or two shots; roughly five received placebo; per-sample allocation not given. All samples were drawn on day 63, counting from the first vaccine or placebo injection. Clones were sequenced by immunoSEQ multiplex PCR, and TCRdb holds only the in-frame ones, with some missing. The data hold 400,000 to 450,000 clones, with about 92% observed a single time. Trimming removed 1 base at V and 1 base at J, with 10 bases between. The CDR3 is made up of 15 amino acids. CDR1 is SEHNR and CDR2 is FQNEAQ in the germline V gene (reference sequence).

Sequences were derived from peripheral blood, sampled in a trial of Ad26.COV2.S vaccine versus placebo. The sequence derives from a person between 18 and 60 years old who received the Ad26.COV2.S COVID-19 vaccine or a placebo. The J gene is TRBJ1-1, the V gene TRBV7-9, with a possible D match to TRBD1 (5 bases). Here the CDR3 DNA reads TGTGCCAGCAGCTTAGGTCAGGGCTGGAACACTGAAGCTTTCTTT. It yields the protein CASSLGQGWNTEAFF.